A selection of T cell receptor beta chains follows, all from one sample in a study of T cell changes during pregnancy in multiple sclerosis. The method was immunoSEQ multiplex PCR; TCRdb's version includes in-frame clones alone and lacks a portion of them. The table has around 15,000 clones, 93% seen once. The specimen was peripheral blood, collected in the second trimester of pregnancy. These receptor sequences come from a female donor in good health, enrolled as a control in a pregnancy study. Both conserved end residues are part of each CDR3. Fields, in order: clone size, V gene, D gene, J gene, CDR3 protein, CDR3 DNA. The D gene is left open where the match is weak. The listing skips clone size in some rows; elsewhere it reads once, few, many or a size class.

clone size: NA; V gene: TRBV7-8; D gene: TRBD1; J gene: TRBJ1-1; CDR3 protein: CASSLDRGPAFF; CDR3 DNA: TGTGCCAGCAGCTTGGACAGGGGGCCAGCTTTCTTT
clone size: NA; V gene: TRBV7-9; D gene: TRBD2; J gene: TRBJ2-2; CDR3 protein: CASSNLAGGSAGELFF; CDR3 DNA: TGTGCCAGCAGCAACCTAGCGGGTGGTTCAGCCGGGGAGCTGTTTTTT
clone size: NA; V gene: TRBV5-4; D gene: NA; J gene: TRBJ2-7; CDR3 protein: CASSAPRDLSYEQYF; CDR3 DNA: TGTGCCAGCAGCGCCCCCCGGGACTTATCCTACGAGCAGTACTTC
clone size: NA; V gene: TRBV6-1; D gene: TRBD2; J gene: TRBJ2-3; CDR3 protein: CASGSGGPSTDTQYF; CDR3 DNA: TGTGCCAGCGGAAGCGGGGGGCCGTCCACAGATACGCAGTATTTT
clone size: NA; V gene: TRBV5-4; D gene: NA; J gene: TRBJ2-5; CDR3 protein: CASSLSIGETQYF; CDR3 DNA: TGTGCCAGCAGCTTGAGTATCGGAGAGACCCAGTACTTC
clone size: NA; V gene: TRBV28; D gene: TRBD1; J gene: TRBJ1-2; CDR3 protein: CASSSQQGIDGYTF; CDR3 DNA: TGTGCCAGCAGCTCCCAACAGGGGATCGATGGCTACACCTTC
clone size: NA; V gene: TRBV19; D gene: TRBD1; J gene: TRBJ1-3; CDR3 protein: CATVQGVSGNTIYF; CDR3 DNA: TGTGCCACTGTTCAGGGGGTCTCTGGAAACACCATATATTTT
clone size: NA; V gene: TRBV11-2; D gene: NA; J gene: TRBJ1-2; CDR3 protein: CASSLAGESGGYTF; CDR3 DNA: TGTGCCAGCAGCTTAGCGGGGGAGTCTGGTGGCTACACCTTC
clone size: NA; V gene: TRBV6-5; D gene: NA; J gene: TRBJ2-1; CDR3 protein: CASSYSGLARNEQFF; CDR3 DNA: TGTGCCAGCAGTTACTCGGGGCTAGCGAGGAATGAGCAGTTCTTC
clone size: NA; V gene: TRBV4-2; D gene: TRBD1; J gene: TRBJ1-4; CDR3 protein: CASSLLVATGAGVNEKLFF; CDR3 DNA: TGTGCCAGCAGCCTCCTTGTGGCTACAGGGGCAGGGGTGAATGAAAAACTGTTTTTT
clone size: NA; V gene: TRBV27; D gene: NA; J gene: TRBJ2-1; CDR3 protein: CASTPWGSGTYNEQFF; CDR3 DNA: TGTGCCAGCACTCCCTGGGGTAGCGGAACCTACAATGAGCAGTTCTTC
clone size: NA; V gene: TRBV7-9; D gene: NA; J gene: TRBJ2-1; CDR3 protein: CASSLNPISNEQFF; CDR3 DNA: TGTGCCAGCAGCCTGAACCCCATTAGCAATGAGCAGTTCTTC
clone size: once; V gene: TRBV6-5; D gene: NA; J gene: TRBJ2-2; CDR3 protein: CASSYSPGYTGELFF; CDR3 DNA: TGTGCCAGCAGTTACAGTCCAGGGTACACCGGGGAGCTGTTTTTT
clone size: NA; V gene: TRBV9; D gene: TRBD2; J gene: TRBJ2-6; CDR3 protein: CASSVSTGTRGTGANVLTF; CDR3 DNA: TGTGCCAGCAGCGTTAGCACCGGGACTAGAGGTACCGGGGCCAACGTCCTGACTTTC
clone size: NA; V gene: TRBV23-1; D gene: NA; J gene: TRBJ2-7; CDR3 protein: CASTAGGRQYF; CDR3 DNA: TGCGCCAGCACTGCCGGGGGGCGACAGTACTTC
clone size: once; V gene: TRBV9; D gene: NA; J gene: TRBJ2-1; CDR3 protein: CASSVQGNSYNEQFF; CDR3 DNA: TGTGCCAGCAGCGTTCAGGGGAACTCCTACAATGAGCAGTTCTTC
clone size: NA; V gene: TRBV9; D gene: NA; J gene: TRBJ2-2; CDR3 protein: CASSVQRAVTGELFF; CDR3 DNA: TGTGCCAGCAGCGTTCAGCGGGCCGTCACCGGGGAGCTGTTTTTT
clone size: NA; V gene: TRBV18; D gene: NA; J gene: TRBJ1-1; CDR3 protein: CASSGGLNTEAFF; CDR3 DNA: TGTGCCAGCTCGGGGGGGCTGAACACTGAAGCTTTCTTT
clone size: NA; V gene: TRBV6-5; D gene: TRBD1; J gene: TRBJ1-1; CDR3 protein: CASSSWDRLNTEAFF; CDR3 DNA: TGTGCCAGCAGTTCCTGGGACAGGCTGAACACTGAAGCTTTCTTT
clone size: NA; V gene: TRBV4-1; D gene: TRBD1; J gene: TRBJ1-2; CDR3 protein: CASSQDRGLSYGYTF; CDR3 DNA: TGCGCCAGCAGCCAGGACAGGGGGCTGAGCTATGGCTACACCTTC
clone size: NA; V gene: TRBV29-1; D gene: TRBD1; J gene: TRBJ2-1; CDR3 protein: CSVEGQGVMNEQFF; CDR3 DNA: TGCAGCGTTGAGGGACAGGGGGTAATGAATGAGCAGTTCTTC
clone size: NA; V gene: TRBV9; D gene: NA; J gene: TRBJ1-3; CDR3 protein: CASSTEGSGNTIYF; CDR3 DNA: TGTGCCAGCAGCACTGAGGGCTCTGGAAACACCATATATTTT
clone size: NA; V gene: TRBV10-3; D gene: NA; J gene: TRBJ2-5; CDR3 protein: CATSDSENSEGRTQYF; CDR3 DNA: TGTGCCACCTCGGACAGCGAAAACTCCGAGGGGAGGACCCAGTACTTC
clone size: NA; V gene: TRBV7-9; D gene: NA; J gene: TRBJ1-2; CDR3 protein: CASSLEGGGYTF; CDR3 DNA: TGTGCCAGCAGCTTAGAAGGAGGCGGCTACACCTTC
clone size: NA; V gene: TRBV18; D gene: NA; J gene: TRBJ1-2; CDR3 protein: CASSLNHAGTDSYGYTF; CDR3 DNA: TGTGCCAGCTCACTAAATCACGCGGGAACAGATTCCTATGGCTACACCTTC
clone size: NA; V gene: TRBV10-3; D gene: NA; J gene: TRBJ2-1; CDR3 protein: CATTVGTLYNEQFF; CDR3 DNA: TGTGCCACCACAGTTGGGACACTTTACAATGAGCAGTTCTTC
clone size: once; V gene: TRBV28; D gene: NA; J gene: TRBJ1-2; CDR3 protein: CASSLVANYGYTF; CDR3 DNA: TGTGCCAGCAGTTTGGTGGCCAACTATGGCTACACCTTC
clone size: NA; V gene: TRBV7-9; D gene: NA; J gene: TRBJ1-1; CDR3 protein: CASSLKGVRKGTEAFF; CDR3 DNA: TGTGCCAGCAGCTTGAAAGGGGTTCGAAAGGGAACTGAAGCTTTCTTT
clone size: NA; V gene: TRBV30; D gene: TRBD2; J gene: TRBJ2-2; CDR3 protein: CAWNRGTTTGELFF; CDR3 DNA: TGTGCCTGGAATCGGGGGACTACTACCGGGGAGCTGTTTTTT
clone size: NA; V gene: TRBV5-1; D gene: NA; J gene: TRBJ2-7; CDR3 protein: CASSLLGDKQEQYF; CDR3 DNA: TGCGCCAGCAGCCTCCTCGGGGATAAGCAAGAGCAGTACTTC
clone size: NA; V gene: TRBV4-3; D gene: TRBD2; J gene: TRBJ2-5; CDR3 protein: CASSQEWSLADETQYF; CDR3 DNA: TGCGCCAGCAGCCAAGAATGGAGTCTAGCGGATGAGACCCAGTACTTC
clone size: NA; V gene: TRBV7-8; D gene: TRBD2; J gene: TRBJ2-1; CDR3 protein: CASSWRVGEGRPFF; CDR3 DNA: TGTGCCAGCAGCTGGAGAGTTGGGGAGGGCCGTCCGTTCTTC
clone size: NA; V gene: TRBV25-1; D gene: NA; J gene: TRBJ1-2; CDR3 protein: CASSETGRYYGYTF; CDR3 DNA: TGTGCCAGCAGTGAGACCGGGAGGTACTATGGCTACACCTTC
clone size: NA; V gene: TRBV29-1; D gene: NA; J gene: TRBJ1-1; CDR3 protein: CSTRLNDHRGTEAFF; CDR3 DNA: TGCAGCACGAGACTAAATGACCATAGGGGGACTGAAGCTTTCTTT
clone size: NA; V gene: TRBV28; D gene: TRBD2; J gene: TRBJ2-7; CDR3 protein: CASSSLAGGYRYEQYF; CDR3 DNA: TGTGCCAGCAGTTCCCTAGCGGGAGGATATAGGTACGAGCAGTACTTC